This T cell receptor (beta chain) was retrieved from a study of metastatic and nonmetastatic thyroid tumors. Study-wide context: A comparison of repertoires was made across blood and tumor or nodule tissue from malignant and benign thyroid patients.

This clone has just one count. Germline CDR1 SGHAT, CDR2 FQNNGV. V was clipped by 5 bases and J by 5 bases; unmatched bases: 2. The CDR3 covers 14 residues. Patients were all untreated before their thyroid surgery. TCRdb re-analyzed the PCR reads through MiXCR. The sample holds 27,000 or so clones, roughly 25% seen once. Sequencing was performed on blood. The genes are TRBV11-2 and TRBJ2-3; 12 bases are a match to TRBD2. This receptor was taken from a female donor with papillary thyroid cancer or a benign thyroid nodule (not recorded which). Some clones in this sample may be carry-over from other donors' samples. The CDR3 sequence: CASSRLAGVDTQYF. The CDR3 nucleotides read TGTGCCAGCAGCAGACTAGCGGGAGTAGATACGCAGTATTTT.